The clone carrying this T cell receptor (beta chain) was counted many times. Its antigen remains unidentified. The data were obtained in a study of T cells in Graves' hyperthyroidism and ophthalmopathy. Study-level points and caveats: Blood held most thyroid clonotypes expanded above 0.001 frequency.

Trimming took 3 bases from V and 4 from J, leaving 9 bases between them. This CDR3 region has 13 residues. Not enrolled were patients with uncontrolled infection, other autoimmune disease, pregnancy or lactation. Each 10 ml fresh peripheral blood draw supplied the PBMCs. What was amplified from RNA transcripts were TCR beta CDR3 regions. HTBI primers were used for first-round RT-PCR of the TCR CDR3. TCRdb recomputed calls from the multiplex PCR reads with MiXCR, one row per CDR3 protein. The data hold more than 500,000 distinct CDR3 sequences, with about a sixth observed a single time. Sequenced sample: blood. This receptor was obtained from a woman aged 25 to 39 with Graves' hyperthyroidism. The chain uses TRBV12-3 or TRBV12-4 and TRBJ1-2; no definite D call. The CDR3: CASSLRRSYGYTF. CDR3 in DNA: TGTGCCAGCAGTTTGAGGCGGAGCTATGGCTACACCTTC.